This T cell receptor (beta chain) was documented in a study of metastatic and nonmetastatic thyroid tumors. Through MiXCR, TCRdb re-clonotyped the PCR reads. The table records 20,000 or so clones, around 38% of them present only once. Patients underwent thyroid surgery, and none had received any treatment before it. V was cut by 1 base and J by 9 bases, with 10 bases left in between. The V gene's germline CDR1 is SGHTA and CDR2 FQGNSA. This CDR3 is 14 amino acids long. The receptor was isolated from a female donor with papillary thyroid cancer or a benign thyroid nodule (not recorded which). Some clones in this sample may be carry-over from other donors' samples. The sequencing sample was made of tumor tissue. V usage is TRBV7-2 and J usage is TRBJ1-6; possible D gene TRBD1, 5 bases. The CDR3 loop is CASSLGAGRSPLHF. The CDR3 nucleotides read TGTGCCAGCAGCTTAGGGGCAGGGCGTTCACCCCTCCACTTT.